The T cell receptor (beta chain) under discussion was sequenced for a study of metastatic and nonmetastatic thyroid tumors. Study observations and caveats: The reported finding was significantly higher TCR beta diversity in malignant thyroid tumors relative to benign nodules, in blood and tumor.

Germline CDR1 MNHNS, CDR2 SASEGT. The CDR3 spans 17 residues. With V trimmed by 2 bases and J by 2 bases, 5 bases remained unmatched. MiXCR reprocessed the PCR reads for TCRdb. The sample shows around 37,000 clones, less than 25% of them seen only once. By its share, this clone is medium-sized (0.01 to 0.1%). The antigen remains undetermined. Thyroid surgery had not been preceded by any treatment in any patient. The chain employs TRBV6-1 and TRBJ2-3, with 12 bases identical to TRBD2. The sequencing sample was made of blood. This receptor was identified in a female donor with papillary thyroid cancer or a benign thyroid nodule (not recorded which). Some clones in this sample may be carry-over from other donors' samples. The CDR3 region is CASSELAGGGSTDTQYF. The CDR3 bases are TGTGCCAGCAGTGAACTAGCGGGAGGGGGGTCCACAGATACGCAGTATTTT.